This entry lists 10 T cell receptor beta chains sequenced from one sample in a study of T cells in Graves' hyperthyroidism and ophthalmopathy. Amplification targeted TCR beta CDR3 regions from RNA transcripts. With the HTBI primer set, the TCR CDR3 went through a first round of RT-PCR. In TCRdb, the multiplex PCR reads were re-called with MiXCR into one record per CDR3 protein. The repertoire holds 500,000 to 650,000 distinct CDR3 sequences, with approximately 48% as singletons. The sequencing sample was made of peripheral blood or thyroid tissue (not recorded which). These receptors were collected from an adult woman with Graves' disease, either hyperthyroidism or ophthalmopathy (not recorded which).

The sample holds many counts of this clonotype. This rearrangement joins TRBV5-1 to TRBJ2-7; possibly TRBD1 or TRBD2 for D (5 bases each). V gave up 0 bases and J gave up 3 bases, with 10 bases separating them. CDR3 length equals 14 residues. The V gene's germline CDR1 is SGHRS and CDR2 YFSETQ. The CDR3 DNA reads TGCGCCAGCAGCTTGGATGGGACGGGCTACGAGCAGTACTTC. The encoded protein is CASSLDGTGYEQYF.

V usage is TRBV20-1 and J usage is TRBJ2-5; D is unclear. V shed 3 bases and J shed 11 bases, with 7 bases lying between them. Germline V gene lookup returns CDR1 DFQATT and CDR2 SNEGSKA (reference sequence). CDR3 length: 9 residues. The CDR3 DNA follows: TGCAGTGCTAGGATCGCACAGTACTTC. Amino acid sequence: CSARIAQYF.

This clonotype was seen more than once but under ten times. The chain has TRBV29-1 and TRBJ1-2; D is unclear. Germline lookup yields CDR1 SQVTM and CDR2 ANQGSEA. With 1 base removed from V and 7 bases from J, the gap between germline ends came to 10 bases. This CDR3 is 12 amino acids long. This CDR3 is CSVEGGPSGYTF. CDR3 bases: TGCAGCGTTGAAGGGGGTCCTAGTGGCTACACCTTC.

The rearrangement uses TRBV7-9 and TRBJ2-5; D call uncertain. This CDR3 is 13 amino acids long. Germline V gene lookup returns CDR1 SEHNR and CDR2 FQNEAQ (reference sequence). With 6 bases removed from V and 4 bases from J, the gap between germline ends came to 12 bases. The CDR3 bases are TGTGCCAGCAGTTTATATCTAAGAGAGACCCAGTACTTC. Protein product: CASSLYLRETQYF.

The count of this clonotype is one. The chain links TRBV2 to TRBJ1-1; unclear D gene. Germline V CDR1 and CDR2: SNHLY, FYNNEI. V lost 4 bases, J lost 11 bases, and 17 bases lay in between. The CDR3 has 13 residues. CDR3 nucleotide sequence: TGTGCCAGCAGTGTACTATTCGTTTCGGACGCTTTCTTT. This translates into CASSVLFVSDAFF.

The chain couples TRBV28 to TRBJ2-7; tentatively, D is TRBD2 (6 bases). Germline CDR1 reads MDHEN; CDR2 reads SYDVKM. The length of the CDR3 is 13 residues. V was pared by 9 bases and J by 3 bases, with 15 bases between. CDR3 region: CASEQDGSYEQYF. CDR3 bases: TGTGCCAGTGAACAGGACGGGAGCTACGAGCAGTACTTC.

The DNA of the CDR3 is TGTGCCAGCAGTGTCGCGCGGCGGGACACTGAAGCTTTCTTT. Residues: CASSVARRDTEAFF. This sequence joins TRBV27 and TRBJ1-1, with D hard to call. V lost 5 bases to trimming and J lost 3 bases, with 13 bases between them. The germline gives CDR1 MNHEY, CDR2 SMNVEV (reference sequence). CDR3 length: 14 amino acids.

This clonotype appeared many times. The V call is TRBV2, the J call TRBJ1-5; D is uncertain. Trimming took 7 bases from V and 4 from J, leaving 11 bases between them. This CDR3 is built from 13 residues. CDR1 and CDR2 from the germline V gene are SNHLY and FYNNEI. The CDR3 reads CASNVARNQPQHF. CDR3 DNA sequence: TGTGCCAGCAACGTAGCCAGAAATCAGCCCCAGCATTTT.

This clonotype came up many times. The genes are TRBV9 and TRBJ1-1; D uncertain. There are 13 residues in the CDR3. The ends were cut back, 1 base at V and 11 bases at J, with 15 bases in the middle. CDR1 and CDR2 (germline): SGDLS, YYNGEE. In nucleotides, the CDR3 is TGTGCCAGCAGCGTACGTCCGGATGCGGTTGCTTTCTTT. Amino acids: CASSVRPDAVAFF.

The table lists this clonotype with many counts. The CDR3: CASSSRQGFLDSPLHF. In nucleotides, the CDR3 is TGTGCCAGCAGCTCCCGACAGGGGTTCCTGGATTCACCCCTCCACTTT. The chain combines TRBV7-9 with TRBJ1-6, with 8 bases identical to TRBD1. V was clipped by 4 bases and J by 8 bases; unmatched bases: 10. The CDR3 contains 16 residues. Germline V CDR1 and CDR2: SEHNR, FQNEAQ (reference sequence).